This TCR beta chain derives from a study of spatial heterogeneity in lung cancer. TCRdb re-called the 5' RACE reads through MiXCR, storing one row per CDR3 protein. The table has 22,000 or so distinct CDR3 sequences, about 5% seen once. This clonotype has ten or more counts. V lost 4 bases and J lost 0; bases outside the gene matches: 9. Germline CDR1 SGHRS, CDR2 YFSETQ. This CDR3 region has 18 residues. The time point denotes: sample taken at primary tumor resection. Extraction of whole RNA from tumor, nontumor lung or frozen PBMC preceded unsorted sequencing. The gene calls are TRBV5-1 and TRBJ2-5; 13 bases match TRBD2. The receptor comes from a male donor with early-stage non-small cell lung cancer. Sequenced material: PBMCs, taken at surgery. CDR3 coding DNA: TGCGCCAGCAGCGACGGACTAGCGGGGGACCAGTACCAAGAGACCCAGTACTTC. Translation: CASSDGLAGDQYQETQYF.